Below, 3 T cell receptor beta chains from the same sample are listed, as sequenced in a study of shared clonotypes between healthy human individuals. TCRdb's table, derived via immunoSEQ multiplex PCR, lists solely in-frame clones and lacks some. The sample lists under 550,000 clones, less than 96% occurring once. Sequenced: naive CD4+ T cells sorted from blood. Subset in this sample: CD45RA+ positively selected. These receptors were taken from a woman between 25 and 40 years old in good health.

Only one count was recorded for this clone. The rearrangement joins TRBV28 to TRBJ2-1; 7 bases align to TRBD2. The germline gives CDR1 MDHEN, CDR2 SYDVKM. The trim removed 3 bases at V and 8 bases at J, leaving 10 bases unmatched. The CDR3 loop spans 15 amino acids. CDR3: CASSFPPGGSYEQFF. The CDR3 DNA sequence: TGTGCCAGCAGTTTTCCCCCCGGCGGGAGCTATGAGCAGTTCTTC.

The V and J genes are TRBV4-1 and TRBJ1-3, with D possibly being TRBD1 (5 bases). Trimming removed 1 base at V and 0 bases at J, with 10 bases between. Per the germline V gene, CDR1 is MGHRA and CDR2 is YSYEKL. The CDR3 extends over 16 amino acids. The CDR3 nucleotides read TGCGCCAGCAGCCAAGCTGACAGAAACTCTGGAAACACCATATATTTT. It yields the protein CASSQADRNSGNTIYF.

This clone was found once. V usage is TRBV2 and J usage is TRBJ2-3; TRBD1 might be the D (7 bases). CDR1 SNHLY and CDR2 FYNNEI come from the germline V gene. The CDR3 loop spans 13 amino acids. V lost 8 bases, J lost 1 base, and 10 bases lay in between. CDR3 sequence (DNA): TGTGCCAGCGCGGGACAGCGCACAGATACGCAGTATTTT. It yields the protein CASAGQRTDTQYF.